This T cell receptor (beta chain) was profiled in a study of blood T cell repertoires in COVID-19. Study overall: The analysed material was cDNA or gDNA that came from T cells, B-cell-depleted T cells, or PBMCs.

The CDR3 sequence is 15 residues long. Trimming cost V 6 bases and J 5 bases; bases outside gene matches: 6. Per the germline V gene, CDR1 is MRHNA and CDR2 is SNTAGT. This clone came up a few times. The authors' processing: Estimation of nucleated cell counts was performed using reference gene primer amplification. Here immunoSEQ multiplex PCR was the method, and the copy in TCRdb shows in-frame clones only, minus some. V and J calls and clone size are copied from that table; D and trimming were computed from the DNA. The table has fewer than 45,000 clones, around 80% seen once; the top ten hold roughly 2%.

Sequencing was performed on peripheral blood. The rearrangement uses TRBV6-4 and TRBJ2-2, with 10 bases aligning to TRBD2. The sequence came from a man aged 55 to 70 with active COVID-19. The CDR3 sequence is CASSPRTSGTGELFF. The DNA for the CDR3 is TGTGCCAGCAGCCCAAGGACTAGCGGTACCGGGGAGCTGTTTTTT.